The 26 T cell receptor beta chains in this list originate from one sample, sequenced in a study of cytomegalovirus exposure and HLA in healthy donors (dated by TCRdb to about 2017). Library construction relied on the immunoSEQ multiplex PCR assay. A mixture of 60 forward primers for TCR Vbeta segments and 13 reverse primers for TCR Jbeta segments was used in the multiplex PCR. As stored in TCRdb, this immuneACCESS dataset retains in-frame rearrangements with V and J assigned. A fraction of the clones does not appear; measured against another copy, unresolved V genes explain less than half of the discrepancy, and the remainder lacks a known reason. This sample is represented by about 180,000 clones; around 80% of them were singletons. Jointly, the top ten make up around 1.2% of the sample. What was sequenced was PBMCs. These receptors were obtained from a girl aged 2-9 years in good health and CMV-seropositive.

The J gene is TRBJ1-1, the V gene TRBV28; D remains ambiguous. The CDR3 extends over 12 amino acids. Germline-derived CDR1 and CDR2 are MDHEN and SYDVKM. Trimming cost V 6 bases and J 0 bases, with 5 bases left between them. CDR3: CASSLLNTEAFF. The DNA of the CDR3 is TGTGCCAGCAGCCTCCTGAACACTGAAGCTTTCTTT.

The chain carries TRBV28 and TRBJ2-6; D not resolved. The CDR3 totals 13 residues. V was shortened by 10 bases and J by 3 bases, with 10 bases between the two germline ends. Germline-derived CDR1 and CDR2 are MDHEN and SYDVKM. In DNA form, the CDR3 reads TGTGCCACTCGTCGAGGTGGGGCCAACGTCCTGACTTTC. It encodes CATRRGGANVLTF.

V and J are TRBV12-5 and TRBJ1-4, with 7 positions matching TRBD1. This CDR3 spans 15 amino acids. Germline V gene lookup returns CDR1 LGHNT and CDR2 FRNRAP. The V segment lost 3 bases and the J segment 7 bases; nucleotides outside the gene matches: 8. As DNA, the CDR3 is TGTGCTAGTGGTTTCCAAGGGGGCGCGGGTGAAAAACTGTTTTTT. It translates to CASGFQGGAGEKLFF.

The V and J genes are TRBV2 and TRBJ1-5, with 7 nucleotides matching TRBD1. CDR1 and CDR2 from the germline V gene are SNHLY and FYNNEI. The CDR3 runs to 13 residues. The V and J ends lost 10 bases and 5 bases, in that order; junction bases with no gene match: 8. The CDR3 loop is CATKRTGDQPQHF. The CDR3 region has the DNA TGTGCCACGAAACGGACAGGAGATCAGCCCCAGCATTTT.

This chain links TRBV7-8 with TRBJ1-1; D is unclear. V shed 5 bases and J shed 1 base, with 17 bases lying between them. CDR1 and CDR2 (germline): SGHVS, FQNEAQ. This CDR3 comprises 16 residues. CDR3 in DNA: TGTGCCAGCAGCCGTTATATAGACACACCGAACACTGAAGCTTTCTTT. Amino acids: CASSRYIDTPNTEAFF.

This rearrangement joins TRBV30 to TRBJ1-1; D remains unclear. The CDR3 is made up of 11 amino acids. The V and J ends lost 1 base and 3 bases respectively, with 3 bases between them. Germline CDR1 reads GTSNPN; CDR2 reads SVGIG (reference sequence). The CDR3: CAWSAYTEAFF. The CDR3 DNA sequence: TGTGCCTGGAGTGCTTACACTGAAGCTTTCTTT.

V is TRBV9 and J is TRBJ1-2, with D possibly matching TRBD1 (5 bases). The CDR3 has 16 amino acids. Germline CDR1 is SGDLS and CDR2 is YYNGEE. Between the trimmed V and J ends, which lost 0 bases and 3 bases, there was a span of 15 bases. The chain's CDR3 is CASSVGAGRSDYGYTF. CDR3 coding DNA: TGTGCCAGCAGCGTAGGGGCGGGACGGTCTGACTATGGCTACACCTTC.

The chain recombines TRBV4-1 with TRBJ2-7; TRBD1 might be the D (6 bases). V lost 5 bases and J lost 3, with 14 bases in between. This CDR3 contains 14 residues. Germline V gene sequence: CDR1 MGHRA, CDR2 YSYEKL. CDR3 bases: TGCGCCAGCAGCAGACCGGGACAAAACTACGAGCAGTACTTC. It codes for CASSRPGQNYEQYF.

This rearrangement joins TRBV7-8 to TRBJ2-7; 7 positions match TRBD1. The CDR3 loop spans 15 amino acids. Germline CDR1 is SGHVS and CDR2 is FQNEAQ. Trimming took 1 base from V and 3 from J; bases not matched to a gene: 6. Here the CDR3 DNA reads TGTGCCAGCAGCTTAGACCCGGGACAGTTCTACGAGCAGTACTTC. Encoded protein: CASSLDPGQFYEQYF.

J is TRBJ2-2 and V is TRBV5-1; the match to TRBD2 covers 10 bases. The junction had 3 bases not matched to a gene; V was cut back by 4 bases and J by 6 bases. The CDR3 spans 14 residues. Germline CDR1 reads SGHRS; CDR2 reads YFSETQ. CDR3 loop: CASSLTSGAGELFF. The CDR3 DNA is TGCGCCAGCAGCCTTACTAGCGGGGCCGGGGAGCTGTTTTTT.

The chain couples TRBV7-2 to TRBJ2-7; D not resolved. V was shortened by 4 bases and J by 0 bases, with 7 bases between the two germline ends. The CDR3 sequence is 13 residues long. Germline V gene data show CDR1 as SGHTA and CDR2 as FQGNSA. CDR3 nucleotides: TGTGCCAGCAGCTATCGAGACTCCTACGAGCAGTACTTC. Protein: CASSYRDSYEQYF.

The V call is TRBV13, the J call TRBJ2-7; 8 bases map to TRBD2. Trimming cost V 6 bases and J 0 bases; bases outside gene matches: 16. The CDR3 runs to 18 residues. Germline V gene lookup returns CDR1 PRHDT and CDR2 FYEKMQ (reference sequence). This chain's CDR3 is CASRLGAGGGRYSYEQYF. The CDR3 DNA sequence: TGTGCCAGCAGACTGGGGGCCGGGGGGGGGAGGTACTCCTACGAGCAGTACTTC. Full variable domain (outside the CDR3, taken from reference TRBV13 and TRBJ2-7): AAGVIQSPRHLIKEKRETATLKCYPIPRHDTVYWYQQGPGQDPQFLISFYEKMQSDKGSIPDRFSAQQFSDYHSELNMSSLELGDSALYFCASRLGAGGGRYSYEQYFGPGTRLTVT.

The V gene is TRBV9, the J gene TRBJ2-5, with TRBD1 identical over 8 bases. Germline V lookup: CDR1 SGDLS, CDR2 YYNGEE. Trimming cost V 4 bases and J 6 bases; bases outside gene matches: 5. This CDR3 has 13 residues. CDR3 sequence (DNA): TGTGCCAGCAGCTTAGGACAGGGTCAGACCCAGTACTTC. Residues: CASSLGQGQTQYF.

The CDR3 sequence is CASSLRPGPTGELFF. CDR3 nucleotide sequence: TGTGCCAGCAGCTTAAGGCCAGGGCCCACCGGGGAGCTGTTTTTT. The rearrangement joins TRBV7-3 to TRBJ2-2; perhaps TRBD1 as D (5 bases). With 1 base removed from V and 4 bases from J, the gap between germline ends came to 10 bases. Germline lookup yields CDR1 SGHTA and CDR2 FQGTGA. CDR3 length equals 15 residues.

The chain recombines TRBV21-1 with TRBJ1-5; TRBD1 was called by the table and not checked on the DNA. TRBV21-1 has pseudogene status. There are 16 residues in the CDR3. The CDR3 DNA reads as TGTGCCAGCAGCAAAAAAGTAACAGGGACGAATCAGCCCCAGCATTTT. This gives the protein CASSKKVTGTNQPQHF.

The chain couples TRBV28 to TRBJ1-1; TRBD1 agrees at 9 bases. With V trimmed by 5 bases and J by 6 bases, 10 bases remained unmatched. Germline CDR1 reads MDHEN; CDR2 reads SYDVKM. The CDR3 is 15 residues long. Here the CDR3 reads CASSLPRDRDAEAFF. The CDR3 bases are TGTGCCAGCAGTCTTCCGCGGGACAGGGATGCTGAAGCTTTCTTT.

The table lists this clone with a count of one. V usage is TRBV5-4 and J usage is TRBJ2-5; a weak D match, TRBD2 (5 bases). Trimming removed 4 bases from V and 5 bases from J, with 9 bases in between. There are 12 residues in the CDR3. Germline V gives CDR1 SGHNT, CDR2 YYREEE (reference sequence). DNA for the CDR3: TGTGCCAGCAGCCCCCCGGGGGAGACCCAGTACTTC. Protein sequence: CASSPPGETQYF.

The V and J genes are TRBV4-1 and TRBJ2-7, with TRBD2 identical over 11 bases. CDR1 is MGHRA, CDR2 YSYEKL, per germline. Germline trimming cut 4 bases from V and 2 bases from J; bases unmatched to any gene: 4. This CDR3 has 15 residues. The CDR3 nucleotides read TGCGCCAGCAGCCCTAGCGGGGGGCGCACCTACGAGCAGTACTTC. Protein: CASSPSGGRTYEQYF.

The CDR3 protein is CASSIRQGYGYTF. The CDR3, as DNA: TGTGCCAGCAGCATCCGACAGGGCTATGGCTACACCTTC. V gene TRBV11-3 combines with J gene TRBJ1-2, with TRBD1 matching over 7 bases. The CDR3 consists of 13 residues. V was pared by 5 bases and J by 4 bases, with 4 bases of the junction left unmatched. Germline V gene data show CDR1 as SGHNT and CDR2 as YENEEA. The variable domain in full, completed from reference TRBV11-3 and TRBJ1-2, reads EAGVVQSPRYKIIEKKQPVAFWCNPISGHNTLYWYLQNLGQGPELLIRYENEEAVDDSQLPKDRFSAERLKGVDSTLKIQPAELGDSAVYLCASSIRQGYGYTFGSGTRLTVV.

As DNA, the CDR3 is TGTGCCAGCAGTTACTCTCTAGCGGGAGGGGGAGATACGCAGTATTTT. Translated, it gives CASSYSLAGGGDTQYF. The V call is TRBV6-6, the J call TRBJ2-3, with TRBD2 matching over 12 bases. The V segment lost 0 bases and the J segment 5 bases; nucleotides outside the gene matches: 3. Per germline, CDR1 MNHNY and CDR2 SVGAGI (reference sequence). The CDR3 is made up of 16 amino acids.

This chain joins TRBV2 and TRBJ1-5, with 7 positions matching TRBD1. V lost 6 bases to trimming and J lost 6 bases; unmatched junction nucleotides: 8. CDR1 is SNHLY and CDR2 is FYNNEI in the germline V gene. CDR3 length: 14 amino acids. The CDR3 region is CASSAGQVSQPQHF. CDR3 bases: TGTGCCAGCAGCGCTGGACAGGTCTCTCAGCCCCAGCATTTT.

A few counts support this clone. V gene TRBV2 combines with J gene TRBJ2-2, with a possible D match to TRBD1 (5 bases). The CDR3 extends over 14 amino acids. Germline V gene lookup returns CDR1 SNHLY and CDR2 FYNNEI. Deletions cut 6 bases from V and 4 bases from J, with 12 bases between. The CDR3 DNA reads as TGTGCCAGCAGGAGAGACAGCCCCACCGGGGAGCTGTTTTTT. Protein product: CASRRDSPTGELFF.

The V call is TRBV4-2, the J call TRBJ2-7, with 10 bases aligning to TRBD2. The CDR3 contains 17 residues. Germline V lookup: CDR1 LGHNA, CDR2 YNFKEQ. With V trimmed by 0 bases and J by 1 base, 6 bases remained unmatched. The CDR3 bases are TGTGCCAGCAGCCAAGAACTCACTAGCGGGGTTTCCTACGAGCAGTACTTC. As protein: CASSQELTSGVSYEQYF.

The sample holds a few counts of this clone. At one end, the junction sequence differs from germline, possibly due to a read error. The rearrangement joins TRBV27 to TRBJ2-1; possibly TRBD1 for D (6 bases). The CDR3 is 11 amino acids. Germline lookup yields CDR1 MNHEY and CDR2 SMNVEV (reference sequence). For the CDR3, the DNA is TGTGCCAGCAGTCTACAGGGTCGGTGGGTCTTC. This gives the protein CASSLQGRWVF.

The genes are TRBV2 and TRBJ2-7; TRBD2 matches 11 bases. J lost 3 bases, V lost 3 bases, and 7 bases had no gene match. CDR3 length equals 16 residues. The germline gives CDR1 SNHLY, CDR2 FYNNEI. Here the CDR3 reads CASSDSSLAGGYEQYF. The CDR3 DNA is TGTGCCAGCAGTGATAGTAGTCTAGCGGGAGGCTACGAGCAGTACTTC.

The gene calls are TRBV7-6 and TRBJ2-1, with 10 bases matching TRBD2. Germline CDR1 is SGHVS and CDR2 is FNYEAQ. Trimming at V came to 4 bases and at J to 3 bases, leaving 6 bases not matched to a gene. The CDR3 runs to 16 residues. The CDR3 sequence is CASSWVGTSDYNEQFF. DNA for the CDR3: TGTGCCAGCAGCTGGGTCGGGACTAGCGACTACAATGAGCAGTTCTTC.